Here is one T cell receptor (beta chain) with its context. Its binding antigen is unknown. No qualities accompany the bases; no much larger clone lies one base away. The data belong to a study of shared clonotypes between healthy human individuals (dated by TCRdb to 2019 to 2021). About the full investigation: The cohort included three men and two women between 18 and 49 years of age. To increase sequencing depth and limit assay-specific biases, TCR repertoire library preparation and sequencing were carried out by different laboratories using diverse techniques. To estimate repertoire size and how much clonotype sharing occurs between individuals, the study deeply sequenced the blood TCR repertoires of five healthy adults. For each donor, three plates each were used for CD4 naive and CD4 memory, two plates were used for CD8 naive, and one plate was used for CD8 memory. Leukapheresis yielded between about 0.94 and 8.9 billion PBMCs per donor.

The donors were healthy, HIV-negative adults who had no recently reported acute infections or vaccinations. All donors were Caucasian adults living in Nashville, Tennessee, USA. CD4+ T cells were enriched through magnetic negative selection, after which naive cells were positively selected on CD45RA and the remaining negative fraction served as the memory subset. Blood was collected by leukapheresis, and PBMCs were isolated by Ficoll-Histopaque density gradient centrifugation and then cryopreserved in liquid nitrogen vapor phase. Analytical flow cytometry was used to check the purity and quantity of every magnetically sorted T cell population. Genomic DNA was isolated from each sorted fraction and quantified by UV absorbance on a Nanodrop 2000c. TCR CDR3 regions were amplified from genomic DNA by multiplex PCR using the deep immunoSEQ assay. For each cell subset, the extracted genomic DNA was distributed evenly across all wells of several immunoSEQ 96-well plates, and each plate served as one replicate. Each replicate PCR for sorted subsets received around 210 ng genomic DNA, equal to roughly 33,000 T cell genomes. Purified libraries were quantified with a Qubit 3.0 fluorometer, sized on a Bioanalyzer 2100, and re-quantified with the KAPA Library Quantification kit. Every immunoSEQ 96-well plate was sequenced on a dedicated single-read 150-cycle Illumina NextSeq 550 flow cell. Processing in the source paper ran as follows. Because the immunoSEQ output held only junctional sequences and lacked quality scores, the filtering could not match the filtering applied to full-length reads. Sequences were annotated with PyIR, a Python wrapper for IgBLAST v1.9, using IMGT germline references to assign V/J genes and CDR3. Reads were filtered out if the reads had weak V/J assignments (E-value above 1e-6), no CDR3, stop codons, out-of-frame junctions, or ambiguous translated residues. A V3J clonotype was defined by an identical inferred V gene, J gene, and CDR3 amino acid sequence. Percentage overlap between repertoires was computed as shared unique clonotypes divided by the size of the smaller repertoire. Three approaches were used to assess repertoire richness: RTK rarefaction, the Chao1 estimator, and Recon v2.1 estimates of unobserved clonotypes. For all TCRbeta clonotypes obtained by the gDNA method from a few donors, generation probabilities were computed with OLGA. This immuneACCESS table, as held by TCRdb, lists in-frame sequences with V and J called but not all clones. Of the missing ones, under half trace to an unresolved V gene in checked studies; the others have no known cause. V, J and clone size are taken as reported in that table, and D and trimming were inferred from the DNA itself. This sample has roughly 2.2 million clones in its table, and under 95% of those were observed once. The biggest ten clones account for 0.37% of the sample.

What the authors observed across the whole study: Sampling was restricted to blood, and TCR repertoires in tissues likely differ from the TCR repertoires found in blood. Pairwise subsampling led to the expectation that sequencing depth would affect the degree of clonotype sharing among donors. Naive subsets generally had larger estimated clonotype richness than memory subsets did. When a handful of donors were compared, the shared fraction of clonotypes was about 5% for naive CD4, around 3.6% for naive CD8, 2% to 2.5% for memory CD4, and less than 0.45% for memory CD8. Even with the large sequencing depth, rarefaction of the sorted-subset datasets indicated that sequencing was incomplete. Because the study included only a small number of donors, the genetic and exposure-history diversity represented was limited. Higher generation probabilities were observed for clonotypes shared by all four sorted-subset donors than for non-shared clonotypes.

From a lookup of the germline V gene (reference sequence), CDR1 and CDR2 are GTSNPN and SVGIG. Reading from cysteine to phenylalanine, the CDR3 counts 16 amino acids. The sequence is cut down to CDR3 DNA, 48 bases in frame from base 1. Trimming takes 5 bases off V and 0 bases off J; junction bases not matched to a gene: 12. The chain is assembled from TRBV30 and TRBJ1-2; TRBD1 agrees with 7 junctional bases. Sequenced sample: naive CD4+ T cells from PBMCs. According to the study, the label for this sample's cell subset or site signals: CD45RA+ positively selected. The source is a man aged 18 to 30 in good health. Some clones in this sample may be carry-over from other donors' samples. The nucleotide sequence reads as follows: TGTGCCTGGCTACCCAAACAGGGGTGGGCTAACTATGGCTACACCTTC. This is translated as CAWLPKQGWANYGYTF.